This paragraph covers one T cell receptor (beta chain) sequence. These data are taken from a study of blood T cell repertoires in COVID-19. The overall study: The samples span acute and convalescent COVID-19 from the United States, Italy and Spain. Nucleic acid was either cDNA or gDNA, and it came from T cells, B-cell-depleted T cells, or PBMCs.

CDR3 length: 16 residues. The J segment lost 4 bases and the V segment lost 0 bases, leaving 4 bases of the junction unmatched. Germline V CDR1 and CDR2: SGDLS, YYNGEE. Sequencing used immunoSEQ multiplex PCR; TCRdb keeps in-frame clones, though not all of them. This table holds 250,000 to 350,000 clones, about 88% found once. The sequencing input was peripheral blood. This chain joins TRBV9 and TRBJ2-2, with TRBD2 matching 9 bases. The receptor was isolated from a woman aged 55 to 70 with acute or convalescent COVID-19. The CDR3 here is CASSVASGGPTGELFF. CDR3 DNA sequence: TGTGCCAGCAGCGTAGCCAGCGGGGGGCCCACCGGGGAGCTGTTTTTT.